This T cell receptor (beta chain) was recorded in a study of T-cell memory formation after mild COVID-19. This clonotype was observed a handful of times. Its matching antigen is unknown. The CDR3 consists of 15 residues. The V and J ends lost 2 bases and 7 bases, in that order; junction bases with no gene match: 8. Germline V gene lookup returns CDR1 SGHVS and CDR2 FQNEAQ. Study observations and caveats: Clones shrinking between day 15 and 85 showed a balanced CD4/CD8 split, and those that grew later tilted toward CD4+.

TCRdb passed the 5' RACE reads through MiXCR, listing each CDR3 protein once. Counted here are 350,000 to 550,000 distinct CDR3 sequences, around 17% occurring once; the ten biggest clones make up roughly 21%. This clonotype originated in a young man who had mild COVID-19 (a few samples of this study predate the infection). Cell type and time point are not known. The sequenced material came from PBMCs or a T cell subset sorted from them (not recorded which). This chain uses TRBV7-8 with TRBJ2-1; 7 bases map to TRBD1. Written as DNA, the CDR3 is TGTGCCAGCAGCTTAACAGGGGCGGGCTTAAATGAGCAGTTCTTC. Translated, it gives CASSLTGAGLNEQFF.